This paragraph reports one T cell receptor (beta chain). Per the authors' pipeline: The authors estimated nucleated cell counts from reference gene primer amplification. Method: immunoSEQ multiplex PCR; TCRdb's copy keeps in-frame clones and lacks some. D and trimming come from the DNA, and the V and J calls and clone size come from that table. The profile shows about 99,000 clones, 85% to 90% of them singletons. The sample comes from a study of blood T cell repertoires in COVID-19. Study-level background: Sites in the United States, Italy and Spain provided acute and convalescent COVID-19 samples. Sources were T cells, B-cell-depleted T cells, or PBMCs; the material itself was cDNA or gDNA.

The CDR3 has 15 residues. The germline V gene has CDR1 MNHEY and CDR2 SVGAGI. V gave up 4 bases and J gave up 7 bases; unmatched junction bases: 9. Sequencing was done on a sample of peripheral blood. The clonotype originates from a human donor in a cohort sampled during active COVID-19. The V gene is TRBV6-5, the J gene TRBJ2-2, with 7 bases that match TRBD2. For the CDR3, the DNA is TGTGCCAGCAGTTCCAGCGGGGCATTCCGCGGGGAGCTGTTTTTT. Protein product: CASSSSGAFRGELFF.